This T cell receptor beta chain came from a study of blood T cell repertoires in COVID-19. Overall study context: The United States, Italy and Spain supplied acute and convalescent COVID-19 samples. PBMCs, B-cell-depleted T cells, or T cells were the source of the cDNA or gDNA that made up the material.

Under the authors' procedure: Scientists estimated how many nucleated cells there were by amplifying reference gene primers. Profiled with immunoSEQ multiplex PCR; TCRdb holds only in-frame clones, not every one. V, J and clone size are taken as reported in that table, and D and trimming were inferred from the DNA itself. Here the sample spans a few hundred thousand clones, around 83% being singletons. The CDR3 loop spans 12 amino acids. Germline CDR1 SGHRS, CDR2 YFSETQ. Trimming cost V 2 bases and J 2 bases, with 3 bases left between them. The genes are TRBV5-1 and TRBJ2-3; D uncertain. Sequenced sample: peripheral blood. This clonotype was sampled from a woman aged 40 to 55 who had recovered from COVID-19. CDR3: CASSFYTDTQYF. In DNA, the CDR3 is TGCGCCAGCAGCTTCTACACAGATACGCAGTATTTT. The variable domain in full, completed from reference TRBV5-1 and TRBJ2-3, reads KAGVTQTPRYLIKTRGQQVTLSCSPISGHRSVSWYQQTPGQGLQFLFEYFSETQRNKGNFPGRFSGRQFSNSRSEMNVSTLELGDSALYLCASSFYTDTQYFGPGTRLTVL.